One sample yielded the 21 T cell receptor beta chains listed below, sequenced in a study of siplizumab effects on memory and regulatory T cells. Clones were sequenced by immunoSEQ multiplex PCR, and TCRdb holds only the in-frame ones, with some missing. There are about 100,000 clones in the sample; about 95% occur only once, and over 1% lies in the top ten. Sequencing input: non-Treg CD4+ T cells sorted from blood. These receptors all stem from a human donor in good health.

The chain recombines TRBV18 with TRBJ2-1; 8 bases agree with TRBD1. The CDR3 extends over 12 amino acids. Trimming took 5 bases from V and 8 from J; bases not matched to a gene: 2. Looked up from germline, CDR1 is KGHSH and CDR2 is LQKENI. As DNA, the CDR3 is TGTGCCAGCTCATCACAGGGGGATGAGCAGTTCTTC. Amino acid sequence: CASSSQGDEQFF.

This chain uses TRBV28 with TRBJ2-1; 9 bases line up with TRBD2. The V segment lost 6 bases and the J segment 10 bases; nucleotides outside the gene matches: 7. The CDR3 runs to 13 residues. Germline CDR1 reads MDHEN; CDR2 reads SYDVKM. CDR3 loop: CASRTGLAGEQFF. In DNA, the CDR3 is TGTGCCAGCAGGACGGGGCTAGCGGGGGAGCAGTTCTTC.

The V call is TRBV7-9, the J call TRBJ1-1; 7 nucleotides agree with TRBD1. This CDR3 is built from 15 residues. Germline V gene data show CDR1 as SEHNR and CDR2 as FQNEAQ (reference sequence). V was pared by 5 bases and J by 5 bases, with 11 bases of the junction left unmatched. In DNA, the CDR3 is TGTGCCAGCAGCCCTTACCGACAGGGCCGAACTGAAGCTTTCTTT. Protein product: CASSPYRQGRTEAFF.

The V gene is TRBV29-1, the J gene TRBJ1-3, with D hard to call. Germline CDR1 reads SQVTM; CDR2 reads ANQGSEA. There are 13 residues in the CDR3. The CDR3 DNA follows: TGCAGTACGGTACACGCCTCTGGAAACACCATATATTTT. It yields the protein CSTVHASGNTIYF.

The gene calls are TRBV29-1 and TRBJ1-2; D remains ambiguous. The V and J ends lost 3 bases and 7 bases respectively, with 21 bases between them. Germline CDR1 and CDR2: SQVTM and ANQGSEA. The length of the CDR3 is 15 residues. The CDR3 protein is CSVDETRPGIRGYTF. The CDR3, as DNA: TGCAGCGTTGACGAGACACGCCCGGGAATTCGTGGCTACACCTTC.

V usage is TRBV18 and J usage is TRBJ2-7, with TRBD1 as a possible D gene (6 bases). The CDR3 extends over 14 amino acids. The germline V gene encodes CDR1 KGHSH and CDR2 LQKENI. V was cut by 6 bases and J by 2 bases, with 14 bases left in between. The CDR3, as DNA: TGTGCCAGCTCGATAACCGGGACAACCTACGAGCAGTACTTC. It specifies CASSITGTTYEQYF.

J is TRBJ2-7 and V is TRBV9, with TRBD1 matching over 8 bases. CDR3 length: 14 amino acids. V trimming: 2 bases; J trimming: 7 bases; junction bases outside the gene matches: 8. CDR1 and CDR2 from the germline V gene are SGDLS and YYNGEE. CDR3 in DNA: TGTGCCAGCAGCGTTACAGGGGGTTCGCGGGAGCAGTACTTC. This encodes CASSVTGGSREQYF.

The chain recombines TRBV7-6 with TRBJ2-2, with 10 bases identical to TRBD2. CDR1 and CDR2 from the germline V gene are SGHVS and FNYEAQ. The CDR3 sequence is 19 residues long. V dropped 4 bases and J dropped 5; count of bases not matched to a gene: 16. The CDR3 spells CASSSNLGLAGGFTGELFF. In DNA, the CDR3 is TGTGCCAGCAGCTCCAACTTAGGCTTAGCGGGAGGTTTTACCGGGGAGCTGTTTTTT.

The chain recombines TRBV6-5 with TRBJ1-3; 8 bases match TRBD1. The germline V gene encodes CDR1 MNHEY and CDR2 SVGAGI. J was trimmed by 4 bases and V by 6 bases; bases with no gene match: 2. The CDR3 runs 13 residues. In DNA form, the CDR3 reads TGTGCCAGCAGGACAGGGGCCGGAAACACCATATATTTT. Its translation is CASRTGAGNTIYF.

This clone occurred a few times. A read error may account for a junction end that differs from germline. V usage is TRBV5-1 and J usage is TRBJ2-1; 7 bases map to TRBD1. Germline lookup yields CDR1 SGHRS and CDR2 YFSETQ. CDR3 length equals 13 residues. This chain's CDR3 is CASRLGQLNEQFF. Written as DNA, the CDR3 is TGCGCCAGCAGGTTGGGACAGCTCAATGAGCAGTTCTTC.

The gene calls are TRBV29-1 and TRBJ1-3; maybe TRBD1 (6 bases). This CDR3 comprises 14 residues. The V end lost 4 bases, the J end lost 3 bases, and 13 bases lay between the germline ends. CDR1 and CDR2 (germline): SQVTM, ANQGSEA. The CDR3: CSVVTGQLGNTIYF. CDR3 nucleotide sequence: TGCAGCGTTGTTACAGGGCAGCTTGGAAACACCATATATTTT.

The chain is built from TRBV29-1 and TRBJ1-1; possibly TRBD1 for D (5 bases). Germline V gene lookup returns CDR1 SQVTM and CDR2 ANQGSEA. This CDR3 comprises 14 residues. The V gene lost 6 bases and the J gene lost 0 bases, with 14 bases spanning the gap. CDR3 sequence reads: CSVTRWGVNTEAFF. For the CDR3, the DNA is TGCAGCGTGACAAGATGGGGGGTGAACACTGAAGCTTTCTTT.

This chain links TRBV9 with TRBJ2-2; the match to TRBD2 covers 9 bases. The CDR3 has 17 amino acids. Germline-derived CDR1 and CDR2 are SGDLS and YYNGEE. V gave up 0 bases and J gave up 5 bases; unmatched junction bases: 8. The CDR3 DNA follows: TGTGCCAGCAGCGTAGGGCCTAGCGGGGCGGGGACCGGGGAGCTGTTTTTT. Encoded protein: CASSVGPSGAGTGELFF.

The rearrangement joins TRBV7-9 to TRBJ2-1; 12 bases map to TRBD2. Germline V lookup: CDR1 SEHNR, CDR2 FQNEAQ (reference sequence). There are 15 residues in the CDR3. V dropped 5 bases and J dropped 4; count of bases not matched to a gene: 3. The DNA of the CDR3 is TGTGCCAGCAGCAAACTAGCGGGAGGATACAATGAGCAGTTCTTC. Its protein product is CASSKLAGGYNEQFF.

The J gene is TRBJ2-7, the V gene TRBV5-4; 7 positions agree with TRBD1. V was clipped by 4 bases and J by 3 bases; unmatched bases: 7. This CDR3 is 14 amino acids long. The germline V gene has CDR1 SGHNT and CDR2 YYREEE (reference sequence). CDR3 sequence reads: CASSPRDSGYEQYF. The CDR3 DNA sequence: TGTGCCAGCAGCCCACGGGACAGCGGCTACGAGCAGTACTTC.

V and J are TRBV11-2 and TRBJ2-3, with 10 bases aligning to TRBD2. The ends lost 5 bases at V and 6 bases at J; junction bases unmatched: 8. Germline V gene lookup returns CDR1 SGHAT and CDR2 FQNNGV. The CDR3 totals 15 residues. The CDR3 DNA reads as TGTGCCAGCAGCACTTTAGCGGGAGGTTTGGATACGCAGTATTTT. The encoded protein is CASSTLAGGLDTQYF.

The rearrangement links TRBV28 to TRBJ2-7; D might be TRBD2 (6 bases). Trimming stripped 4 bases from V and 3 bases from J, with 16 bases between. There are 15 residues in the CDR3. Looked up from germline, CDR1 is MDHEN and CDR2 is SYDVKM. The CDR3 sequence is CASSSGGTGSYEQYF. The CDR3 nucleotides are TGTGCCAGCAGTTCCGGGGGAACGGGTAGCTACGAGCAGTACTTC.

DNA for the CDR3: TGTGCCAGCAGTAAAGGACTGGCATCCTACGAGCAGTACTTC. Protein sequence: CASSKGLASYEQYF. The chain carries TRBV6-5 and TRBJ2-7; TRBD2 is a possible D gene (5 bases). V was clipped by 5 bases and J by 1 base, with 12 bases between them. CDR1 and CDR2 (germline): MNHEY, SVGAGI. The CDR3 consists of 14 residues.

V is TRBV14 and J is TRBJ2-4; 7 nucleotides match TRBD2. From germline, CDR1 is SGHDN and CDR2 FVKESK. Losses at the gene ends were 0 bases for V and 6 bases for J; bases not matched to a gene: 5. This CDR3 comprises 15 residues. The CDR3 reads CASSQDGGTGNIQYF. CDR3 bases: TGTGCCAGCAGCCAAGACGGGGGGACGGGAAACATTCAGTACTTC.

The DNA of the CDR3 is TGTGCCAGCAGGCCAATCATCGGCACAGATACGCAGTATTTT. Its protein is CASRPIIGTDTQYF. The chain carries TRBV6-7 and TRBJ2-3; D gene unclear. TRBV6-7 is given ORF status, its function remaining uncertain. The CDR3 covers 14 residues. V was cut by 6 bases and J by 1 base, with 11 bases left in between.

CDR3 residues: CASSLGPGQGSQPQHF. CDR3 nucleotide sequence: TGTGCCAGCAGCTTGGGACCGGGACAGGGAAGTCAGCCCCAGCATTTT. The chain combines TRBV5-6 with TRBJ1-5, with 9 positions matching TRBD1. Losses at the gene ends were 0 bases for V and 6 bases for J; bases not matched to a gene: 7. Germline CDR1 reads SGHDT; CDR2 reads YYEEEE. This CDR3 region has 16 residues.